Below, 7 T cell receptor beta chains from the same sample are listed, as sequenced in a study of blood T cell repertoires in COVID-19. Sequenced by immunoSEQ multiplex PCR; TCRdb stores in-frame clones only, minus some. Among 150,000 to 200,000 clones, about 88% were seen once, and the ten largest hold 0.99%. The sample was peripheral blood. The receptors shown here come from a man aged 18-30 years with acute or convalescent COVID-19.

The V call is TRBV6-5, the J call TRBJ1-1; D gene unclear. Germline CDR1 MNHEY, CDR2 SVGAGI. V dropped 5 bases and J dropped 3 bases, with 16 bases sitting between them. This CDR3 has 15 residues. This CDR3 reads CASSRSPGSHTEAFF. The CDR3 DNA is TGTGCCAGCAGTCGCAGCCCGGGGTCCCACACTGAAGCTTTCTTT.

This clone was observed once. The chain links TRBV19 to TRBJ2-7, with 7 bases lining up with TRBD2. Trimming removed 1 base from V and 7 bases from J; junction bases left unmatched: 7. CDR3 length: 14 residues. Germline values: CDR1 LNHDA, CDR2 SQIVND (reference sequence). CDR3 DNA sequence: TGTGCCAGTAGTATAGGACGCGAGGGAGGGGAGCAGTACTTC. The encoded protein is CASSIGREGGEQYF.

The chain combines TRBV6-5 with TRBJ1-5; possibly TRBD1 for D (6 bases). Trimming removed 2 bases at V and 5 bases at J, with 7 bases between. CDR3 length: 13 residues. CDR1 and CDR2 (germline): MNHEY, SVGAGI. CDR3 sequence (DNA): TGTGCCAGCAGTTACCAGGGGCATCAGCCCCAGCATTTT. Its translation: CASSYQGHQPQHF.

This chain's CDR3 is CAMGGGLESYNEQFF. DNA of the CDR3: TGTGCCATGGGGGGGGGACTGGAGTCCTACAATGAGCAGTTCTTC. V usage is TRBV10-3 and J usage is TRBJ2-1; 7 bases map to TRBD2. The junction had 9 bases not matched to a gene; V was cut back by 9 bases and J by 1 base. The CDR3 is 15 amino acids. Germline CDR1 is ENHRY and CDR2 is SYGVKD.

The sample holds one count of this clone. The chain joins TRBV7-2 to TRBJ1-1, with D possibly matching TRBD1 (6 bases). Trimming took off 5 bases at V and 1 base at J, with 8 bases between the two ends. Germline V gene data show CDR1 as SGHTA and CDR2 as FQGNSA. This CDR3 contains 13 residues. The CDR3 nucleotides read TGTGCCAGCAGCGAGGGACAGAACACTGAAGCTTTCTTT. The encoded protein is CASSEGQNTEAFF.

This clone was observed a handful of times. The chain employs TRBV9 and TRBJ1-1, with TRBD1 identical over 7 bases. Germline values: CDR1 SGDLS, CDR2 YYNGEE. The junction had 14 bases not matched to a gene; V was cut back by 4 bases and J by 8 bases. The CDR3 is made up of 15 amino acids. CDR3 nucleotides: TGTGCCAGCAGCCCACCGGAAGGGGGCTCTGGCGAAGCTTTCTTT. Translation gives CASSPPEGGSGEAFF.

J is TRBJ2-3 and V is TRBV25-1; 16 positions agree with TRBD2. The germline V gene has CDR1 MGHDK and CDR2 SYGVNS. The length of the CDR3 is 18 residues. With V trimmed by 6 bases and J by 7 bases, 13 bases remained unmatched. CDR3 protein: CASRQSGTSGGAVHTQYF. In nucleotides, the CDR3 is TGTGCCAGCAGACAGTCCGGGACTAGCGGGGGGGCGGTACATACGCAGTATTTT.